The source of this T cell receptor beta chain is a study of T-cell memory formation after mild COVID-19. Findings and limits, study-wide: The CD4+ clones that contracted clustered mainly within CM and EM, and the CD8+ clones concentrated in EMRA. Unconfirmed was the SARS-CoV-2 specificity of second-wave clones that peaked on day 37. Within pre-infection memory, some responding clones were found, suggesting cross-reactive memory joined.

As concerns this clonotype: Its specificity is not known.

Constant-segment primers and 5'RACE yielded cDNA libraries for TCR alpha and TCR beta, each carrying sample barcodes and UMIs. MiXCR was run by TCRdb on the 5' RACE reads, yielding one entry per CDR3 protein. The sample has about 160,000 distinct CDR3 sequences; 31% are singletons. Sequenced input: PBMCs or a T cell subset sorted from them (not recorded which). This receptor was identified in an adult woman who had mild COVID-19 (a few samples of this study predate the infection). Cell type and time point are not known.

CDR3 loop: CASSSEEQFF. In nucleotides, the CDR3 is TGTGCCAGCAGCTCAGAGGAGCAGTTCTTC. The chain recombines TRBV7-9 with TRBJ2-1; D remains ambiguous. The CDR3 consists of 10 residues. With 4 bases removed from V and 10 bases from J, the gap between germline ends came to 5 bases. From germline, CDR1 is SEHNR and CDR2 FQNEAQ (reference sequence).